One and the same sample provided the 23 T cell receptor beta chains below, sequenced in a study of cytomegalovirus exposure and HLA in healthy donors. The primer mix had 60 Vbeta and 13 Jbeta primers. Sequencing used immunoSEQ multiplex PCR; TCRdb keeps in-frame clones, though not all of them. The sample consists of roughly 110,000 clones, approximately 81% of them appearing once. Sequenced material: PBMCs. These TCRs come from a man aged 30 to 39 in good health and CMV-seronegative.

This clone was seen once. J is TRBJ2-7 and V is TRBV7-8; D perhaps matches TRBD2 (6 bases). CDR1 and CDR2 from the germline V gene are SGHVS and FQNEAQ. This CDR3 comprises 16 residues. The V end lost 3 bases, the J end lost 0 bases, and 15 bases lay between the germline ends. CDR3 bases: TGTGCCAGCAGCTTGAGATCCGGGGGTGTCTCCTACGAGCAGTACTTC. Translation: CASSLRSGGVSYEQYF.

This sequence joins TRBV2 and TRBJ2-4, with 9 nucleotides matching TRBD1. J was trimmed by 9 bases and V by 6 bases; bases with no gene match: 9. Germline V gene data show CDR1 as SNHLY and CDR2 as FYNNEI. The length of the CDR3 is 14 residues. CDR3 DNA: TGTGCCAGCAGCCCGGGGACAGGGAAGACCATTCAGTACTTC. It encodes CASSPGTGKTIQYF.

This rearrangement joins TRBV5-6 to TRBJ2-2; TRBD1 matches 8 bases. The CDR3 length is 15 residues. The germline V gene has CDR1 SGHDT and CDR2 YYEEEE. Trimming at V came to 0 bases and at J to 6 bases, leaving 4 bases not matched to a gene. CDR3 protein: CASSLGDRRAGELFF. CDR3 coding DNA: TGTGCCAGCAGCTTGGGGGACAGGAGGGCCGGGGAGCTGTTTTTT.

J is TRBJ1-2 and V is TRBV28; D may be TRBD1 (6 bases). This CDR3 has 15 residues. V was clipped by 7 bases and J by 7 bases, with 22 bases between them. Germline V CDR1 and CDR2: MDHEN, SYDVKM. This CDR3 reads CASTKRGGLGFGYTF. The CDR3 coding sequence is TGTGCCAGCACCAAGAGGGGGGGCCTGGGTTTTGGCTACACCTTC.

The chain carries TRBV27 and TRBJ2-7; no clear D gene. The V gene's germline CDR1 is MNHEY and CDR2 SMNVEV (reference sequence). The CDR3 loop spans 12 amino acids. With 2 bases removed from V and 3 bases from J, the gap between germline ends came to 5 bases. CDR3 nucleotides: TGTGCCAGCAGTTTAACGGGCTACGAGCAGTACTTC. It yields the protein CASSLTGYEQYF.

The chain combines TRBV6-1 with TRBJ1-2; 10 nucleotides line up with TRBD1. This CDR3 spans 16 amino acids. Germline CDR1 reads MNHNS; CDR2 reads SASEGT. The V gene end was trimmed by 4 bases and the J gene end by 2 bases; junction bases not matched to a gene: 7. The CDR3 DNA is TGTGCCAGCAGTGGGGGACAGGGGTATGGAAACTATGGCTACACCTTC. This sequence encodes CASSGGQGYGNYGYTF.

The chain carries TRBV6-1 and TRBJ1-4; perhaps TRBD1 as D (6 bases). The germline gives CDR1 MNHNS, CDR2 SASEGT. V was trimmed by 6 bases and J by 1 base, leaving 12 bases between them. The CDR3 has 15 amino acids. The CDR3 here is CASSGGGGTNEKLFF. CDR3 DNA: TGTGCCAGCAGCGGGGGAGGGGGAACTAATGAAAAACTGTTTTTT.

The V gene is TRBV29-1, the J gene TRBJ1-2, with 7 bases that match TRBD1. Trimming at V came to 4 bases and at J to 6 bases, leaving 8 bases not matched to a gene. The CDR3 is 13 residues long. Germline loops: CDR1 SQVTM, CDR2 ANQGSEA. The CDR3 coding sequence is TGCAGCGTTGCCGGGACAGAGGTGAATGGCTACACCTTC. Encoded protein: CSVAGTEVNGYTF.

The CDR3 loop is CASSLVGGPRETQYF. The CDR3 nucleotides read TGTGCCAGCAGCTTAGTCGGGGGTCCCAGGGAGACCCAGTACTTC. The V call is TRBV7-9, the J call TRBJ2-5; D is possibly TRBD2 (6 bases). With 1 base removed from V and 5 bases from J, the gap between germline ends came to 14 bases. The CDR3 is 15 amino acids. In germline, CDR1 is SEHNR, CDR2 FQNEAQ (reference sequence).

The chain has TRBV19 and TRBJ2-7; 7 bases map to TRBD1. The CDR3 consists of 14 residues. The V segment lost 4 bases and the J segment 2 bases; nucleotides outside the gene matches: 5. Germline V CDR1 and CDR2: LNHDA, SQIVND (reference sequence). CDR3 bases: TGTGCCAGTAGTACCCCGGGACAGACCTACGAGCAGTACTTC. It codes for CASSTPGQTYEQYF.

The chain uses TRBV25-1 and TRBJ2-3; D perhaps matches TRBD2 (5 bases). Germline V gives CDR1 MGHDK, CDR2 SYGVNS. Trimming removed 8 bases from V and 7 bases from J, with 22 bases in between. The CDR3 is 15 residues long. The CDR3 is CASEQGGGNVYTQYF. The CDR3 DNA reads TGTGCCAGCGAACAAGGAGGAGGAAACGTGTATACGCAGTATTTT.

This chain joins TRBV6-1 and TRBJ2-7, with 8 bases that match TRBD1. Germline V gene sequence: CDR1 MNHNS, CDR2 SASEGT. Unmatched junction bases numbered 10, after V lost 2 bases and J lost 4 bases. There are 16 residues in the CDR3. In DNA form, the CDR3 reads TGTGCCAGCAGTGAATCGGGGTGGCAGGGGGCTTACGAGCAGTACTTC. Its protein is CASSESGWQGAYEQYF.

On this clone itself: This same CDR3 is encoded by further DNA sequences in the sample. The rearrangement links TRBV7-9 to TRBJ1-1; 7 bases are shared with TRBD1. Looked up from germline, CDR1 is SEHNR and CDR2 is FQNEAQ (reference sequence). CDR3 length: 14 amino acids. Trimming removed 3 bases from V and 0 bases from J; junction bases left unmatched: 1. The CDR3 reads CASSLDRLNTEAFF. The CDR3 region has the DNA TGTGCCAGCAGCTTGGACAGGTTGAACACTGAAGCTTTCTTT.

This chain links TRBV6-1 with TRBJ1-2; D is unclear. The V end was cut by 5 bases, the J end by 2 bases, with 9 bases between. CDR3 length: 13 amino acids. CDR1 is MNHNS and CDR2 is SASEGT in the germline V gene. DNA of the CDR3: TGTGCCAGCAGTCCTCAGGCGAACTATGGCTACACCTTC. Protein: CASSPQANYGYTF.

This clone was detected a few times. This sequence joins TRBV6-4 and TRBJ2-3; tentatively, D is TRBD2 (5 bases). Germline CDR1 is MRHNA and CDR2 is SNTAGT. The CDR3 has 15 residues. The ends were cut back, 4 bases at V and 1 base at J, with 12 bases in the middle. Here the CDR3 DNA reads TGTGCCAGCAGTGTCGGTAGCGTGGGCACAGATACGCAGTATTTT. Encoded protein: CASSVGSVGTDTQYF.

This rearrangement joins TRBV21-1 to TRBJ2-7; the table's D call TRBD2 went unverified against the DNA. TRBV21-1 is classified as a pseudogene. The CDR3 sequence is 14 residues long. Here the CDR3 reads CASTRLAYGREQYF. The CDR3 DNA reads as TGTGCCAGCACCCGACTAGCGTACGGGCGGGAGCAGTACTTC.

This clone has only a few counts. The chain combines TRBV6-5 with TRBJ1-5; no clear D gene. The ends were cut back, 6 bases at V and 0 bases at J, with 12 bases in the middle. Germline V CDR1 and CDR2: MNHEY, SVGAGI. CDR3 length: 15 amino acids. The CDR3 DNA reads TGTGCCAGCAGGTTAGATGAATATAGCAATCAGCCCCAGCATTTT. Translated, it gives CASRLDEYSNQPQHF.

The chain couples TRBV28 to TRBJ1-1; tentative D call: TRBD1 (5 bases). The V gene's germline CDR1 is MDHEN and CDR2 SYDVKM. CDR3 size: 14 residues. The V end was cut by 3 bases, the J end by 5 bases, with 13 bases between. The DNA of the CDR3 is TGTGCCAGCAGTTTCCGGGGGGGGAAGACTGAAGCTTTCTTT. It is translated as CASSFRGGKTEAFF. The full variable domain, with the rest looked up from reference TRBV28 and TRBJ1-1, is DVKVTQSSRYLVKRTGEKVFLECVQDMDHENMFWYRQDPGLGLRLIYFSYDVKMKEKGDIPEGYSVSREKKERFSLILESASTNQTSMYLCASSFRGGKTEAFFGQGTRLTVV.

This sequence joins TRBV2 and TRBJ2-7; 9 nucleotides align to TRBD1. CDR1 is SNHLY and CDR2 is FYNNEI in the germline V gene. With 6 bases clipped from V and 6 bases from J, the junction kept 6 bases outside the gene matches. This CDR3 comprises 13 residues. The CDR3 sequence is CASRGDRASEQYF. The CDR3 DNA reads as TGTGCCAGCAGGGGGGACAGGGCATCCGAGCAGTACTTC.

The V call is TRBV7-9, the J call TRBJ2-7, with a possible D match to TRBD1 (7 bases). CDR1 is SEHNR and CDR2 is FQNEAQ in the germline V gene (reference sequence). V lost 5 bases and J 3 bases, leaving 11 bases between the germline ends. The CDR3 consists of 13 residues. The CDR3 DNA reads TGTGCCAGCAGCCCAGGGGGAGGCTACGAGCAGTACTTC. It translates to CASSPGGGYEQYF. The complete variable domain, with remaining parts taken from reference TRBV7-9 and TRBJ2-7, reads DTGVSQNPRHKITKRGQNVTFRCDPISEHNRLYWYRQTLGQGPEFLTYFQNEAQLEKSRLLSDRFSAERPKGSFSTLEIQRTEQGDSAMYLCASSPGGGYEQYFGPGTRLTVT.

This clone was observed a single time. The chain combines TRBV5-1 with TRBJ2-1, with 8 bases aligning to TRBD2. The CDR3 is made up of 15 amino acids. Germline-derived CDR1 and CDR2 are SGHRS and YFSETQ. The junction had 11 bases not matched to a gene; V was cut back by 4 bases and J by 8 bases. The CDR3 sequence: CASSLTSGGGYEQFF. In DNA form, the CDR3 reads TGCGCCAGCAGCCTAACTAGCGGCGGGGGCTATGAGCAGTTCTTC. Using reference TRBV5-1 and TRBJ2-1 for the parts outside the CDR3, the full variable domain is KAGVTQTPRYLIKTRGQQVTLSCSPISGHRSVSWYQQTPGQGLQFLFEYFSETQRNKGNFPGRFSGRQFSNSRSEMNVSTLELGDSALYLCASSLTSGGGYEQFFGPGTRLTVL.

This clone was seen repeatedly, ten times or more. DNA for the CDR3: TGCGCCAGCAGTGCCGGGACAGGGGTGGAAGAGCAGTACTTC. As protein: CASSAGTGVEEQYF. The V gene is TRBV5-1, the J gene TRBJ2-7; TRBD1 aligns across 10 bases. The germline V gene has CDR1 SGHRS and CDR2 YFSETQ. CDR3 length: 14 residues. J lost 7 bases, V lost 5 bases, and 9 bases had no gene match.

This chain joins TRBV28 and TRBJ1-5; the match to TRBD1 covers 9 bases. J gave up 6 bases and V 6 bases, and 9 bases lay outside the gene matches. Germline-derived CDR1 and CDR2 are MDHEN and SYDVKM. CDR3 length: 15 amino acids. CDR3 loop: CASSLDRGVAQPQHF. DNA of the CDR3: TGTGCCAGCAGCCTGGACAGGGGAGTCGCTCAGCCCCAGCATTTT.